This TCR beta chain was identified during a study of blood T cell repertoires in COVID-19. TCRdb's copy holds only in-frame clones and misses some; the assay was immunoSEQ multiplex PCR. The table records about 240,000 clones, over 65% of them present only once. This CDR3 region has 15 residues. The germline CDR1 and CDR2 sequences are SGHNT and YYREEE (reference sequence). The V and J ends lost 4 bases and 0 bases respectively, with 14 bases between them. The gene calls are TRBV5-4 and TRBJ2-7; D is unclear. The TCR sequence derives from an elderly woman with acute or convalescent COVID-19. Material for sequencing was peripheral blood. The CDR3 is CASSPAFQSSYEQYF. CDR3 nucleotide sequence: TGTGCCAGCAGCCCCGCTTTCCAGTCCTCCTACGAGCAGTACTTC.